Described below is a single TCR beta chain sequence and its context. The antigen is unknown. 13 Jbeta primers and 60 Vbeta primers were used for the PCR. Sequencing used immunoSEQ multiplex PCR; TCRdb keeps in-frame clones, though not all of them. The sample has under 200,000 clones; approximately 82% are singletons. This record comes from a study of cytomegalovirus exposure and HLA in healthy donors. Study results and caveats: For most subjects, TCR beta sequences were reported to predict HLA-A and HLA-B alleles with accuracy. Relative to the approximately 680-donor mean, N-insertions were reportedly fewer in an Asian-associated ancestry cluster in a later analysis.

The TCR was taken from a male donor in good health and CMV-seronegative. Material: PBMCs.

This CDR3 reads CASSRGRQAYEQYF. As DNA, the CDR3 is TGTGCCAGCAGCCGTGGGAGACAGGCCTACGAGCAGTACTTC. The chain has TRBV13 and TRBJ2-5; a possible D gene is TRBD1 (6 bases). The assigned J gene may be wrong: the sequence end matches TRBJ2-7 better. Germline CDR1 is PRHDT and CDR2 is FYEKMQ (reference sequence). The length of the CDR3 is 14 residues.